A single TCR beta chain is shown here with its context. Its binding antigen is unknown. No much larger clonotype is one base removed from it; base qualities were not supplied. The time point label here, explained by the study, means: about 28 days (+/-7) after the second vaccine dose. AZD1222 recipients whose second dose came at about 4 weeks and those whose second dose came at about 12 weeks were combined into one group, since spike-specific TCR depth and breadth did not differ between the two schedules. Samples from vaccinated people were obtained from the UK trials COV001 and COV002, which included a single-blind randomized controlled phase 2/3 trial of AZD1222 (ChAdOx1 nCoV-19) in healthy adults. For TCRbeta chain sequencing, PBMC samples from trial participants were taken at day 0 and at day 28 after the second dose. These data originate in a study of T cell responses to AZD1222 COVID-19 vaccine (dated by TCRdb to the early 2020s). Notes on the research overall: TCR sequencing was performed for approximately 240 trial participants, of whom 207 were given two doses of AZD1222 and approximately 25 were given two doses of MenACWY control vaccine. Enrollment into the trials was organized by age into subgroups of 18-55, 56-69 and 70-plus years, and those subgroups contained approximately 150, 30 and 60 TCR-sequenced participants, respectively.

The CDR3 regions of human TCRbeta chains were subjected to immunosequencing. Per the authors' processing: TCRs in the repertoires were matched against a reference library of SARS-CoV-2-specific TCRs that had been generated with the MIRA antigen-specificity platform. Breadth was defined as the fraction of unique TCRs that were SARS-CoV-2-associated. Depth was defined as the fraction of total T cells that were SARS-CoV-2-associated. Using the MIRA data, each spike-specific TCR was mapped to the spike region that the TCR reacts to and placed in a CD4 or CD8 class. Log10-transformed breadth and depth values were compared by one-way ANOVA with Sidak's multiple comparisons tests. TCRdb mirrors the immuneACCESS table, restricted to in-frame sequences. Some clones are absent from its copies; in checked studies, under half trace to an unresolved V gene, and the reason for the others is unknown. The V and J calls and clone size come from that table; D and trimming were worked out from the DNA. A total of 86,000 or so clones appear in this sample, 86% of them only once. The ten largest make up about 6% of the sample.

The CDR3 covers 16 residues, taking in both the cysteine and the phenylalanine. The read is trimmed to its CDR3 DNA, 48 bases read in frame from base 1. The junction carries 23 bases between V and J, which are trimmed by 4 bases and 6 bases respectively. CDR1 and CDR2 (SGDLS, YYNGEE) derive from the germline V gene. Results and caveats for the whole study, not just this receptor: Because no samples from the day 14 peak response were available, repertoires could be characterized only after the peak T cell response. Most participants were white British and females outnumbered males, and the authors suggested that clonal diversity may have been underestimated. CD4 TCRs associated with the vaccine covered the entire spike protein, and the dominant responses were in regions 160-218 and 743-854. In the small 56-69-year group, the increase in depth fell short of significance, most likely because of low power. After two AZD1222 doses, spike-specific TCR breadth and depth were significantly higher than at day 0 and than in MenACWY recipients. Only six or seven AZD1222 recipients were SARS-CoV-2 seropositive at baseline, limiting conclusions about previously exposed vaccinees. Reportedly, close to half of the unique spike-specific TCRs recognized epitopes lying outside the regions that are mutated in the B.1.351 and B.1.1.7 variants.

The chain joins TRBV9 to TRBJ2-7; the D gene is tentatively TRBD1 or TRBD2, each matching 6 bases. The clonotype comes from an adult who received the AZD1222 COVID-19 vaccine. The specimen comprised peripheral blood, sampled 28 days after the second AZD1222 dose. This receptor carries the CDR3 CASSQAVGGQRREQYF. The DNA is as follows: TGTGCCAGCAGCCAAGCCGTTGGGGGGCAAAGGCGCGAGCAGTACTTC. With the rest looked up from the reference TRBV9 and TRBJ2-7 genes rather than sequenced, the full variable domain is DSGVTQTPKHLITATGQRVTLRCSPRSGDLSVYWYQQSLDQGLQFLIQYYNGEERAKGNILERFSAQQFPDLHSELNLSSLELGDSALYFCASSQAVGGQRREQYFGPGTRLTVT.